These T cell receptor beta chains were read from a single sample in a study of T-cell reconstitution after alpha-beta-depleted transplantation in children. A single record per CDR3 protein comes from TCRdb applying MiXCR to the PCR reads. The sample records around 490,000 distinct CDR3 sequences, about an eighth being singletons. The specimen was PBMCs, mostly from graft donor cells, collected 180 days after TCRalphabeta/CD19-depleted stem cell transplant. All receptors derive from a female patient aged 2-9 years who had a stem cell transplant for aplastic anemia, so the T cells may come from the graft donor. Both conserved end residues are part of each CDR3. D genes are given only for firm matches. Rows give clone size only sometimes, using once, few, many, or a class for an expanded clone.

size | J | D | V | CDR3 | DNA
few | TRBJ1-4 | - | TRBV20-1 | CSAREIGPNEKLFF | TGCAGTGCTAGAGAGATAGGACCTAATGAAAAACTGTTTTTT
many | TRBJ1-5 | - | TRBV6-5 | CASSYSQTSLWPQHF | TGTGCCAGCAGTTACTCCCAGACATCCTTGTGGCCCCAGCATTTT
- | TRBJ1-5 | - | TRBV12-3/TRBV12-4 | CASSLVSPGDQPQHF | TGTGCCAGCAGTTTGGTGTCCCCGGGGGATCAGCCCCAGCATTTT
few | TRBJ2-3 | - | TRBV28 | CASSSLGRSTDTQYF | TGTGCCAGCAGTTCCCTCGGACGCTCCACAGATACGCAGTATTTT
many | TRBJ1-4 | - | TRBV5-1 | CASSLSQGREKLFF | TGCGCCAGCAGCTTGAGTCAGGGTCGTGAAAAACTGTTTTTT
- | TRBJ2-5 | - | TRBV12-3/TRBV12-4 | CASPQRGETQYF | TGTGCCAGTCCTCAGAGGGGGGAGACCCAGTACTTC
- | TRBJ2-7 | - | TRBV28 | CASRKDLYEQYF | TGTGCCAGCAGGAAGGACCTCTACGAGCAGTACTTC
few | TRBJ2-3 | - | TRBV29-1 | CSGTAQFTDTQYF | TGCAGCGGCACGGCCCAGTTCACAGATACGCAGTATTTT
few | TRBJ2-7 | TRBD2 | TRBV6-2/TRBV6-3 | CASSHGTSGYEQYF | TGTGCCAGCAGTCACGGGACTAGCGGCTACGAGCAGTACTTC
- | TRBJ2-4 | TRBD2 | TRBV28 | CASSLFGTAGDIQYF | TGTGCCAGCAGTTTATTTGGGACGGCGGGGGACATTCAGTACTTC
- | TRBJ2-3 | - | TRBV24-1 | CATSDPIGTPSTDTQYF | TGTGCCACCAGTGATCCCATTGGGACGCCTAGCACAGATACGCAGTATTTT
- | TRBJ2-1 | TRBD2 | TRBV12-3/TRBV12-4 | CASIWTSGWNEQFF | TGTGCCAGCATTTGGACTAGCGGGTGGAATGAGCAGTTCTTC
- | TRBJ1-2 | - | TRBV28 | CAIYTYTNYGYTF | TGTGCCATCTACACCTACACTAACTATGGCTACACCTTC
- | TRBJ2-1 | - | TRBV20-1 | CSARESYNEQFF | TGCAGTGCGAGGGAGTCATACAATGAGCAGTTCTTC
few | TRBJ2-2 | - | TRBV12-3/TRBV12-4 | CASSLVRTARTGELFF | TGTGCCAGCAGTTTAGTTAGGACAGCGAGGACCGGGGAGCTGTTTTTT
- | TRBJ2-5 | TRBD1 | TRBV27 | CASSSWTGGTETQYF | TGTGCCAGCAGTTCCTGGACAGGGGGCACAGAGACCCAGTACTTC
few | TRBJ1-4 | - | TRBV5-1 | CASSLTRTNEKLFF | TGCGCCAGCAGCTTGACCAGGACTAATGAAAAACTGTTTTTT
few | TRBJ2-3 | - | TRBV9 | CASSPAGGTDTQYF | TGTGCCAGCAGCCCGGCGGGCGGCACAGATACGCAGTATTTT
many | TRBJ1-2 | - | TRBV29-1 | CSVEGTYKSHGYTF | TGCAGCGTTGAGGGTACCTACAAATCCCATGGCTACACCTTC
few | TRBJ2-7 | - | TRBV20-1 | CSARLGLGDLEQYF | TGCAGTGCTAGATTAGGGCTAGGGGACCTCGAGCAGTACTTC
- | TRBJ1-1 | - | TRBV5-6 | CASSLDRLMNTEAFF | TGTGCCAGCAGCTTGGATAGGCTGATGAACACTGAAGCTTTCTTT
few | TRBJ2-4 | TRBD2 | TRBV3-1 | CASSPPLAGYSIAKNIQYF | TGTGCCAGCAGCCCACCCCTAGCGGGTTATTCTATAGCCAAAAACATTCAGTACTTC
few | TRBJ2-7 | TRBD1 | TRBV28 | CASSFAGGVRYEQYF | TGTGCCAGCAGTTTTGCAGGGGGCGTCCGCTACGAGCAGTACTTC
- | TRBJ2-1 | - | TRBV3-1 | CASSQPLQEQFF | TGTGCCAGCAGCCAGCCTTTACAGGAGCAGTTCTTC
few | TRBJ2-1 | - | TRBV6-5 | CASSYSPGRREQFF | TGTGCCAGCAGTTACTCACCGGGGCGTAGAGAGCAGTTCTTC
few | TRBJ1-2 | TRBD1 | TRBV7-6 | CASSAGQGFIGYTF | TGTGCCAGCAGCGCAGGACAGGGTTTTATCGGCTACACCTTC
many | TRBJ2-3 | TRBD1 | TRBV28 | CASSLLTGGGDTQYF | TGTGCCAGCAGTCTTCTGACAGGGGGCGGAGATACGCAGTATTTT
few | TRBJ2-1 | TRBD2 | TRBV12-3/TRBV12-4 | CASSLPTSGRLTQFF | TGTGCCAGCAGTTTACCGACTAGCGGGAGGCTTACGCAGTTCTTC
- | TRBJ2-7 | - | TRBV19 | CASSMGGRDYEQYF | TGTGCCAGTAGTATGGGGGGCAGGGACTACGAGCAGTACTTC
- | TRBJ2-1 | TRBD2 | TRBV7-2 | CASNILADNEQFF | TGTGCCAGCAACATACTAGCGGACAATGAGCAGTTCTTC
- | TRBJ2-1 | - | TRBV7-9 | CASTNRRSLYNEQFF | TGTGCCAGCACCAATAGACGGTCTTTGTACAATGAGCAGTTCTTC
few | TRBJ2-1 | TRBD2 | TRBV20-1 | CSARAREAPYNEQFF | TGCAGTGCTAGGGCTCGGGAGGCCCCTTACAATGAGCAGTTCTTC